These T cell receptor beta chains were read from a single sample in a study of vaccination effects on CD4 cells after COVID-19. These receptors are not linked to any known antigen. Profiling relied on immunoSEQ multiplex PCR, and the TCRdb table lists in-frame clones only, not all of them. Of some 60,000 clones in the sample, 60% to 80% were seen once. The sample was CD4+ T cells from PBMCs cultured with HCoV-NL63 spike peptides, taken before COVID-19 vaccination. Receptors were obtained from a human donor who received a COVID-19 vaccine. Both conserved end residues are part of each CDR3. The D gene is left open where the match is weak. Where a row states a size, it is once, few, many or the class of an expanded clone; other rows omit it.

clone_size,j_call,d_call,v_call,cdr3_aa,cdr3_nt
-,TRBJ1-2,TRBD1,TRBV5-4,CASSLGGQGALPYGYTF,TGTGCCAGCAGCTTGGGGGGACAGGGGGCCCTCCCCTATGGCTACACCTTC
-,TRBJ1-1,-,TRBV5-1,CASSLTVGNTEAFF,TGCGCCAGCAGCTTGACCGTGGGGAACACTGAAGCTTTCTTT
-,TRBJ2-2,-,TRBV7-7,CASSGGAGQGGELFF,TGTGCCAGCAGCGGCGGGGCAGGGCAAGGCGGGGAGCTGTTTTTT
-,TRBJ1-4,-,TRBV27,CASSLTTFPEKLFF,TGTGCCAGCAGTTTAACGACATTCCCTGAAAAACTGTTTTTT
once,TRBJ2-4,-,TRBV2,CASTDRRPELAKNIQYF,TGTGCCAGCACCGATCGGCGGCCAGAACTAGCCAAAAACATTCAGTACTTC
-,TRBJ1-5,-,TRBV19,CASTGSGGNQPQHF,TGTGCCAGTACAGGATCGGGGGGCAATCAGCCCCAGCATTTT
-,TRBJ2-4,TRBD1,TRBV6-1,CASSVKPGGDPKNIQYF,TGTGCCAGCAGTGTGAAACCAGGGGGCGATCCCAAAAACATTCAGTACTTC
-,TRBJ2-1,-,TRBV6-2/TRBV6-3,CASSRSGPEQFF,TGTGCCAGCAGTCGAAGCGGTCCTGAGCAGTTCTTC
-,TRBJ1-6,-,TRBV6-1,CASSEGSPYNSPLHF,TGTGCCAGCAGTGAAGGCAGCCCATACAATTCACCCCTCCACTTT
-,TRBJ1-3,-,TRBV19,CASSMGGPGNTIYF,TGTGCCAGTAGTATGGGGGGCCCTGGAAACACCATATATTTT
-,TRBJ2-3,-,TRBV19,CASSTGSRTDTQYF,TGTGCCAGTAGTACAGGGAGTCGGACAGATACGCAGTATTTT
few,TRBJ1-2,-,TRBV19,CASSFQANYGYTF,TGTGCCAGTAGTTTCCAAGCTAACTATGGCTACACCTTC
-,TRBJ2-5,-,TRBV5-1,CASSLNRAGQETQYF,TGCGCCAGCAGCTTGAATCGGGCGGGGCAAGAGACCCAGTACTTC
-,TRBJ2-3,-,TRBV5-5,CASSLVPGAGDTQYF,TGTGCCAGCAGCTTGGTTCCAGGGGCAGGGGATACGCAGTATTTT
-,TRBJ2-5,TRBD1,TRBV5-1,CASSTMGQSQETQYF,TGCGCCAGCAGCACCATGGGACAGAGTCAAGAGACCCAGTACTTC
-,TRBJ2-3,TRBD2,TRBV24-1,CATSASGGIYTQYF,TGTGCCACCAGTGCTAGCGGGGGCATATATACGCAGTATTTT
-,TRBJ2-5,-,TRBV5-6,CASSLLGGETQYF,TGTGCCAGCAGCTTGTTGGGAGGAGAGACCCAGTACTTC
-,TRBJ2-1,TRBD1,TRBV2,CASQKEGQPLNEQFF,TGTGCCAGCCAGAAAGAGGGACAGCCCCTCAATGAGCAGTTCTTC
-,TRBJ2-5,TRBD1,TRBV7-6,CASSPGTGGAGETQYF,TGTGCCAGCAGCCCAGGGACAGGGGGCGCGGGGGAGACCCAGTACTTC
few,TRBJ2-3,TRBD1,TRBV27,CASSSTGTGSYTQYF,TGTGCCAGCAGTTCAACCGGGACAGGGTCCTATACGCAGTATTTT
-,TRBJ2-1,-,TRBV19,CASSTREASSYNEQFF,TGTGCCAGTAGTACCCGTGAGGCGAGCTCCTACAATGAGCAGTTCTTC
-,TRBJ1-2,-,TRBV5-6,CASSPGQSYGYTF,TGTGCCAGCAGCCCCGGACAGTCCTATGGCTACACCTTC
-,TRBJ2-1,-,TRBV6-5,CASSSTVEQFF,TGTGCCAGCAGTTCGACAGTTGAGCAGTTCTTC
-,TRBJ2-1,TRBD2,TRBV5-1,CASSLVSGARYNEQFF,TGCGCCAGCAGCTTGGTTAGCGGGGCTCGATACAATGAGCAGTTCTTC
-,TRBJ1-3,-,TRBV7-9,CASSLIGAGSGNTIYF,TGTGCCAGCAGCTTAATAGGGGCCGGCTCTGGAAACACCATATATTTT
-,TRBJ2-1,-,TRBV27,CASRPGVGLNEQFF,TGTGCCAGCAGGCCGGGGGTAGGTCTCAATGAGCAGTTCTTC
few,TRBJ1-6,-,TRBV28,CASRPRQATNSPLHF,TGTGCCAGCAGACCCAGACAGGCGACGAATTCACCCCTCCACTTT
few,TRBJ2-2,-,TRBV20-1,CSASRASGTGELFF,TGCAGTGCTAGTCGGGCGTCGGGCACCGGGGAGCTGTTTTTT
-,TRBJ2-1,TRBD2,TRBV5-1,CASSHGTSGGAEQFF,TGCGCCAGCAGCCATGGGACTAGCGGGGGGGCGGAGCAGTTCTTC
-,TRBJ1-2,-,TRBV18,CASSPEGNYGYTF,TGTGCCAGCTCACCGGAGGGAAACTATGGCTACACCTTC
-,TRBJ1-6,TRBD1,TRBV3-1/TRBV3-2,CASSSDRASSPLHF,TGTGCCAGCAGCAGTGACAGGGCCAGTTCACCCCTCCACTTT
-,TRBJ2-3,TRBD2,TRBV5-1,CASSLMGTSGGADTQYF,TGCGCCAGCAGCTTGATGGGGACTAGCGGGGGGGCAGATACGCAGTATTTT
-,TRBJ1-4,-,TRBV3-1/TRBV3-2,CASSPPGLSSTNEKLFF,TGTGCCAGCAGCCCCCCCGGGTTAAGTTCTACTAATGAAAAACTGTTTTTT
few,TRBJ1-6,TRBD1,TRBV6-2/TRBV6-3,CASSYLGQGSSPLHF,TGTGCCAGCAGTTACTTGGGACAGGGATCTTCACCCCTCCACTTT
-,TRBJ2-6,TRBD2,TRBV2,CASSEALAVNVLTF,TGTGCCAGCAGTGAAGCCCTAGCGGTCAACGTCCTGACTTTC
-,TRBJ2-1,-,TRBV20-1,CSARTQNEQFF,TGCAGTGCTAGAACACAGAATGAGCAGTTCTTC
-,TRBJ1-1,-,TRBV28,CASSRLFQGTEAFF,TGTGCCAGCAGTCGACTCTTCCAGGGGACTGAAGCTTTCTTT
-,TRBJ2-1,TRBD1,TRBV3-1/TRBV3-2,CASSRGQGAANEQFF,TGTGCCAGCAGCCGAGGACAGGGGGCGGCGAATGAGCAGTTCTTC
-,TRBJ2-1,TRBD1,TRBV18,CASSPPDRGKNEQFF,TGTGCCAGCTCACCCCCGGACAGGGGTAAAAATGAGCAGTTCTTC
-,TRBJ2-5,-,TRBV5-4,CASSLAGSQETQYF,TGTGCCAGCAGCTTGGCCGGGTCCCAAGAGACCCAGTACTTC
-,TRBJ1-1,TRBD1,TRBV27,CASSVDRDTEAFF,TGTGCCAGCAGTGTAGACAGGGACACTGAAGCTTTCTTT
few,TRBJ1-6,TRBD1,TRBV2,CASSRGEGDRNSPLHF,TGTGCCAGCAGTCGGGGGGAGGGGGACAGAAATTCACCCCTCCACTTT
once,TRBJ2-5,-,TRBV4-2,CASSQTRETQYF,TGTGCCAGCAGCCAAACCAGGGAGACCCAGTACTTC
-,TRBJ2-2,-,TRBV5-1,CASSSLTGASGELFF,TGCGCCAGCAGCTCATTAACCGGGGCGAGCGGGGAGCTGTTTTTT
-,TRBJ1-5,-,TRBV24-1,CATSDLYTNQPQHF,TGTGCCACCAGTGATTTGTACACCAATCAGCCCCAGCATTTT
-,TRBJ1-3,-,TRBV2,CASSEGGNTIYF,TGTGCCAGCAGTGAAGGGGGAAACACCATATATTTT
-,TRBJ1-5,-,TRBV6-6,CASSSPGGKNQPQHF,TGTGCCAGCAGCTCGCCGGGGGGGAAAAATCAGCCCCAGCATTTT
-,TRBJ1-5,-,TRBV3-1/TRBV3-2,CASSHQGSNQPQHF,TGTGCCAGCAGCCACCAGGGTAGCAATCAGCCCCAGCATTTT
-,TRBJ1-2,TRBD1,TRBV5-1,CASSSAGQANYGYTF,TGCGCCAGCAGCTCGGCGGGACAGGCTAACTATGGCTACACCTTC
-,TRBJ2-1,TRBD2,TRBV7-2,CASSLGGGTYNEQFF,TGTGCCAGCAGCTTAGGCGGGGGAACATACAATGAGCAGTTCTTC